This is a list of T cell receptor beta chains from one sample in a study of blood T cell repertoires in COVID-19. Only in-frame clones appear in the TCRdb table, and some are missing; sequencing was by immunoSEQ multiplex PCR. The table lists under 250,000 clones, 65% to 90% of them singletons, with roughly 12% in the top ten. Source material: peripheral blood. These receptor sequences come from a man aged 50-59 years with COVID-19, enrolled during active disease. Both conserved end residues are part of each CDR3. A D gene is named only where the DNA matches it firmly. The size entry is marked missing in some rows and otherwise reads once, few, many or a size class.

CDR3 protein	CDR3 DNA	clone size	D gene	J gene	V gene
CASSVLSGSGYNEQFF	TGTGCCAGCAGCGTACTTAGCGGGAGCGGTTACAATGAGCAGTTCTTC	-	TRBD2	TRBJ2-1	TRBV9
CASSRTADSYEQYF	TGTGCCAGCTCACGGACAGCGGATTCCTACGAGCAGTACTTC	-	-	TRBJ2-7	TRBV18
CASDRGDAYNSPLHF	TGTGCCAGCGACAGGGGGGACGCCTATAATTCACCCCTCCACTTT	-	TRBD1	TRBJ1-6	TRBV11-1
CAWNRATHEKLFF	TGTGCCTGGAACAGGGCAACTCATGAAAAACTGTTTTTT	once	-	TRBJ1-4	TRBV30
CASSMEAGYGYTF	TGTGCCAGTAGTATGGAGGCAGGCTATGGCTACACCTTC	-	-	TRBJ1-2	TRBV19
CATSARTGGTEAFF	TGTGCCACCAGCGCGAGGACAGGGGGCACTGAAGCTTTCTTT	-	TRBD1	TRBJ1-1	TRBV15
CASSQVAGTLNTGELFF	TGTGCCAGCAGCCAAGTAGCCGGGACTCTAAACACCGGGGAGCTGTTTTTT	-	-	TRBJ2-2	TRBV4-2
CASRTRLLAGPYNEQFF	TGTGCCAGCAGGACTAGGCTTTTAGCGGGACCCTACAATGAGCAGTTCTTC	-	TRBD2	TRBJ2-1	TRBV28
CASSPQLGGTNEKLFF	TGTGCCAGCTCACCCCAGCTAGGGGGCACTAATGAAAAACTGTTTTTT	few	TRBD1	TRBJ1-4	TRBV18
CASSRDRNTEAFF	TGTGCCAGCAGCAGGGACAGGAACACTGAAGCTTTCTTT	-	TRBD1	TRBJ1-1	TRBV28
CASSPGSTNEKLFF	TGTGCCAGCAGCCCAGGGTCTACTAATGAAAAACTGTTTTTT	-	-	TRBJ1-4	TRBV7-2
CASSGLEGLLARTYEQYF	TGTGCCAGCAGTGGCCTGGAAGGACTACTAGCACGGACCTACGAGCAGTACTTC	-	-	TRBJ2-7	TRBV6-2/TRBV6-3
CATSRGTGQGETQYF	TGTGCCACCAGCAGAGGGACAGGGCAGGGGGAGACCCAGTACTTC	-	TRBD1	TRBJ2-5	TRBV15
CASSLGAPGTGQEQYF	TGTGCCAGCAGCTTAGGAGCCCCCGGGACAGGGCAGGAGCAGTACTTC	-	TRBD1	TRBJ2-7	TRBV11-2
CASRRETGSNYGYTF	TGTGCCAGCAGGAGGGAGACAGGGTCTAACTATGGCTACACCTTC	-	TRBD1	TRBJ1-2	TRBV27
CASSLGPGFSNQPQHF	TGTGCCAGCAGCTTAGGGCCAGGGTTTAGCAATCAGCCCCAGCATTTT	-	-	TRBJ1-5	TRBV7-2
CASSLILVGALNTEAFF	TGTGCCAGCAGCTTAATATTGGTCGGTGCTTTGAACACTGAAGCTTTCTTT	-	-	TRBJ1-1	TRBV11-2
CASSNRGRTDTQYF	TGTGCCAGCAGCAACAGGGGACGCACAGATACGCAGTATTTT	-	TRBD1	TRBJ2-3	TRBV5-6
CASSLVLAGGPSQFF	TGTGCCAGCAGCTTAGTACTAGCGGGAGGGCCGTCCCAGTTCTTC	-	TRBD2	TRBJ2-1	TRBV11-2
CASSIRQGLGHEQYF	TGTGCCAGTAGTATAAGGCAGGGTTTGGGCCACGAGCAGTACTTC	-	-	TRBJ2-7	TRBV19
CASSGRQPARETQYF	TGTGCCAGCAGTGGGAGACAGCCCGCGAGGGAGACCCAGTACTTC	-	-	TRBJ2-5	TRBV25-1
CASSQNRGAGAYGYTF	TGCGCCAGCAGCCAAAACAGGGGAGCCGGGGCTTATGGCTACACCTTC	-	TRBD1	TRBJ1-2	TRBV5-1
CASSFGRDRSRFRDYEQYF	TGTGCCAGCAGCTTTGGGCGGGACCGATCCAGATTTCGGGATTACGAGCAGTACTTC	few	-	TRBJ2-7	TRBV11-2
CASSEGAADYEQYF	TGTGCCAGCAGTGAAGGAGCGGCGGACTACGAGCAGTACTTC	few	-	TRBJ2-7	TRBV6-1
CASSFWRGSQPQHF	TGTGCCAGCAGTTTTTGGAGGGGTAGTCAGCCCCAGCATTTT	few	-	TRBJ1-5	TRBV27
CASSLAGRGSRLETQYF	TGCGCCAGCAGCTTGGCTGGAAGGGGTAGTCGCCTAGAGACCCAGTACTTC	-	-	TRBJ2-5	TRBV5-1
CASSTGTSGHSYEQYF	TGTGCCAGCAGTACCGGGACTAGCGGGCACTCCTACGAGCAGTACTTC	-	TRBD2	TRBJ2-7	TRBV6-6
CASSSQNGQFF	TGTGCCAGCAGTTCCCAAAACGGGCAGTTCTTC	-	-	TRBJ2-1	TRBV6-5
CASGGGGTSTDTQYF	TGCGCCAGCGGGGGCGGGGGGACCTCCACAGATACGCAGTATTTT	-	TRBD2	TRBJ2-3	TRBV5-1
CASSEVQDHATNEKLFF	TGTGCCAGCAGTGAAGTACAGGACCATGCAACTAATGAAAAACTGTTTTTT	-	-	TRBJ1-4	TRBV2
CAGGREGLTNEQFF	TGTGCCGGGGGCCGGGAGGGCCTTACCAATGAGCAGTTCTTC	-	TRBD2	TRBJ2-1	TRBV2
CASSFGQGFAYEQYF	TGTGCCAGCAGCTTCGGACAGGGGTTCGCCTACGAGCAGTACTTC	-	TRBD1	TRBJ2-7	TRBV7-9
CASSPFSNTEAFF	TGTGCCAGCAGTCCCTTCTCTAACACTGAAGCTTTCTTT	-	-	TRBJ1-1	TRBV27
CASSRDLPGQGPHEQFF	TGTGCCAGTAGTCGGGATTTGCCGGGACAGGGTCCGCATGAGCAGTTCTTC	-	TRBD1	TRBJ2-1	TRBV19
CASSPSGGQPQHF	TGTGCCAGCTCACCCTCAGGGGGTCAGCCCCAGCATTTT	once	TRBD1	TRBJ1-5	TRBV18
CAISPDRSYGYTF	TGTGCCATCAGTCCTGACAGGAGCTATGGCTACACCTTC	-	-	TRBJ1-2	TRBV10-3
CAISPRGQDWNTGELFF	TGTGCCATCAGTCCCCGGGGACAGGACTGGAACACCGGGGAGCTGTTTTTT	-	TRBD1	TRBJ2-2	TRBV10-3
CASRGTGGTNTEAFF	TGTGCCAGCAGAGGGACAGGGGGCACGAACACTGAAGCTTTCTTT	-	TRBD1	TRBJ1-1	TRBV6-5
CASSSDLSPSSREQYF	TGTGCCAGCAGCTCGGACTTGTCCCCCTCCTCTCGCGAGCAGTACTTC	once	-	TRBJ2-7	TRBV5-4
CASSYNRGRGPQPQHF	TGTGCCAGCAGCTATAACCGGGGAAGGGGGCCTCAGCCCCAGCATTTT	-	TRBD1	TRBJ1-5	TRBV7-9
CASSLSPLAGPQETQYF	TGCGCCAGCAGCTTGTCCCCCCTAGCGGGGCCCCAAGAGACCCAGTACTTC	once	TRBD2	TRBJ2-5	TRBV5-1
CASSGGSYEQYF	TGTGCCAGCAGCGGAGGTTCCTACGAGCAGTACTTC	-	-	TRBJ2-7	TRBV7-9
CASSPGQGSGTEAFF	TGTGCCAGTAGCCCCGGACAGGGTTCGGGCACTGAAGCTTTCTTT	-	TRBD1	TRBJ1-1	TRBV19
CASGLGTGSREQYF	TGTGCCAGCGGCTTGGGGACAGGGTCTCGGGAGCAGTACTTC	-	TRBD1	TRBJ2-7	TRBV28
CASSEPQNSPLHF	TGTGCCAGCTCCGAACCCCAGAATTCACCCCTCCACTTT	-	-	TRBJ1-6	TRBV28
CAGRDMRDYGYTF	TGTGCCGGACGGGACATGCGAGACTATGGCTACACCTTC	-	-	TRBJ1-2	TRBV30
CASSLGGRSDNEQFF	TGTGCCAGCAGCTTAGGCGGGAGAAGCGACAATGAGCAGTTCTTC	-	TRBD2	TRBJ2-1	TRBV7-2
CASSTYRDTNSPLHF	TGTGCCAGCAGTACCTACCGGGACACTAATTCACCCCTCCACTTT	-	-	TRBJ1-6	TRBV27
CASSLAGTGRYEQYF	TGTGCCAGCAGCTTGGCCGGGACAGGGCGCTACGAGCAGTACTTC	-	TRBD1	TRBJ2-7	TRBV5-4
CASSKLGPTGINSPLHF	TGTGCCAGCAGCAAACTAGGGCCGACAGGGATTAATTCACCCCTCCACTTT	-	-	TRBJ1-6	TRBV21-1
CASSYDWDRGNSNQPQHF	TGTGCCAGCAGTTACGATTGGGACAGGGGGAATAGCAATCAGCCCCAGCATTTT	-	TRBD1	TRBJ1-5	TRBV6-2/TRBV6-3
CASSKVDSRGIQYF	TGTGCCAGCAGCAAAGTGGACAGTCGGGGCATTCAGTACTTC	-	-	TRBJ2-4	TRBV21-1
CASRPLDRVYGYTF	TGTGCCAGTAGGCCTTTGGACAGGGTTTATGGCTACACCTTC	-	TRBD1	TRBJ1-2	TRBV19
CASSERAGASDTQYF	TGTGCCAGCAGTGAACGAGCGGGGGCGTCAGATACGCAGTATTTT	-	TRBD2	TRBJ2-3	TRBV2
CAIRPSGQGASGNTIYF	TGTGCCATCAGACCGTCGGGACAGGGGGCGTCTGGAAACACCATATATTTT	-	TRBD1	TRBJ1-3	TRBV10-3
CASSLGTGGEQFF	TGTGCCAGCAGCTTGGGTACAGGGGGCGAGCAGTTCTTC	few	TRBD1	TRBJ2-1	TRBV5-8
CASSYGPTEAFF	TGTGCCAGCAGTTACGGGCCGACTGAAGCTTTCTTT	-	-	TRBJ1-1	TRBV6-5
CASGLKTLAGVVDTQYF	TGTGCTAGTGGTCTCAAGACACTAGCGGGAGTGGTAGATACGCAGTATTTT	-	TRBD2	TRBJ2-3	TRBV12-5